This TCR beta chain was sequenced in a study of T-cell reconstitution after alpha-beta-depleted transplantation in children. Unique molecular identifiers tagged the TCRbeta library. One entry per CDR3 protein, called by TCRdb with MiXCR from the PCR reads. The data contain hundreds of thousands of distinct CDR3 sequences, approximately 12% of them singletons. General observations from the study: Some patients owed their high day-60 TCRbeta diversity to surviving recipient T cells and thymic progenitors. Newly generated T cells supplied most T-cell counts and diversity one year post-transplant.

The V gene's germline CDR1 is MNHEY and CDR2 SVGEGT. The germline V and J ends were trimmed by 4 bases and 3 bases, with 12 bases remaining between them. CDR3 length: 15 residues. A note on this clonotype: The antigen remains undetermined.

This specimen was PBMCs, mostly from graft donor cells, taken 360 days after TCRalphabeta/CD19-depleted stem cell transplant. This clonotype originated in a male patient aged 5 to 17 who had a stem cell transplant for acute myeloid leukemia, so the T cells may come from the graft donor. The genes are TRBV6-2 or TRBV6-3 and TRBJ2-2; the D is unclear. CDR3: CASSSGFDYTGELFF. The CDR3, as DNA: TGTGCCAGCAGTTCCGGGTTCGATTACACCGGGGAGCTGTTTTTT.